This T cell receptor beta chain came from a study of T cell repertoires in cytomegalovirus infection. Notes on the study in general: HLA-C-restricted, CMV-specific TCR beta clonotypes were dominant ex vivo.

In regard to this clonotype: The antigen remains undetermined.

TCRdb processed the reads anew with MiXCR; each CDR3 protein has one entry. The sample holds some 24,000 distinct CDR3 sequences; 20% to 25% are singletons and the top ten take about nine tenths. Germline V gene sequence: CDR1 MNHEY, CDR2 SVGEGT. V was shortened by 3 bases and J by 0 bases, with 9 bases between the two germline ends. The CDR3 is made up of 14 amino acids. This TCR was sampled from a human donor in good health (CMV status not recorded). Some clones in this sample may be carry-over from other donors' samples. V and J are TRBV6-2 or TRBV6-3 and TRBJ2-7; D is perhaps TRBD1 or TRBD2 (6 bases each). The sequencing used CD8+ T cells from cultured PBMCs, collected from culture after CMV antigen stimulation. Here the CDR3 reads CASSYGGGSYEQYF. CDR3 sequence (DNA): TGTGCCAGCAGTTATGGAGGGGGCTCCTACGAGCAGTACTTC.